This T cell receptor (beta chain) was identified during a study of T-cell reconstitution after alpha-beta-depleted transplantation in children (dated by TCRdb to about 2016). Turning to the overall study: Using TCR repertoire profiling, the study quantitatively followed how T-cell immune reconstitution unfolded in children after TCRalphabeta/CD19-depleted allogeneic hematopoietic cell transplantation.

Library creation used PCR. Data came from an Illumina HiSeq 2500. To normalize quantification of the TCRbeta repertoire, the TCR libraries were built with molecular barcoding that relied on unique molecular identifiers. TCRdb reprocessing: public reads trimmed at Q25 with fastp, clones called with MiXCR, in-frame beta chains kept. Here each entry gathers all rows of one CDR3 protein and keeps the most common genes and DNA. Within this sample are approximately 800,000 distinct CDR3 sequences, with roughly 16% of them counted one time only. Clones ranked in the top ten supply under 6% of the sample. Reading the label with the study, this specimen's treatment or condition is: allogeneic hematopoietic cell transplantation with graft depleted of TCRalphabeta T cells and CD19 B cells. The transplant recipients were children given TCRalphabeta/CD19-depleted allogeneic hematopoietic cell grafts. Turning to this clonotype: There is no known antigen for this receptor. Within one base of it there is no much larger clone, and no base qualities were kept.

What the authors observed across the whole study: The high TCRbeta diversity at day 60 in some patients was ascribed to recipient T cells and intrathymic progenitors that had survived conditioning. Apparently early alphabetaT-cell count recovery about two months after transplant reportedly relied on only several hundred rapidly expanded clones derived from non-depleted graft cells. Hyperexpanded clone frequencies declined over subsequent months; after one year, T-cell counts and TCRbeta diversity were mostly attributed to newly produced T cells.

This material consisted of PBMCs, mostly from graft donor cells, taken 360 days after TCRalphabeta/CD19-depleted stem cell transplant. The receptor comes from a male patient younger than 18 who had a stem cell transplant for acute lymphoblastic leukemia, so the T cells may come from the graft donor.

The CDR3 corresponds to CAFRRDGTISTYEQYF. The bases read TGTGCCTTTCGCCGGGACGGGACGATTAGCACCTACGAGCAGTACTTC. The V and J genes are TRBV30 and TRBJ2-7; the D match is possibly TRBD1 or TRBD2, with 5 bases aligned in each. Via the germline V gene (reference sequence), CDR1 is GTSNPN and CDR2 SVGIG. Including the terminal cysteine and phenylalanine, the CDR3 comprises 16 residues. Left in the record is the CDR3 DNA by itself, 48 bases read in frame from the first base. V is cut by 7 bases and J by 2 bases, and the space between the germline ends is 24 bases. When the CDR3 is completed using the reference TRBV30 and TRBJ2-7 genes on either side, the full variable domain is SQTIHQWPATLVQPVGSPLSLECTVEGTSNPNLYWYRQAAGRGLQLLFYSVGIGQISSEVPQNLSASRPQDRQFILSSKKLLLSDSGFYLCAFRRDGTISTYEQYFGPGTRLTVT.